This TCR beta chain was captured in a study of CD8+CD57+ T cells in acquired aplastic anemia. Genomic DNA served as template for TCR beta VDJ and CDR3 profiling. TCRdb processed the reads anew with MiXCR; each CDR3 protein has one entry. The sample lists 90,000 to 130,000 distinct CDR3 sequences; 51% were seen once. This clonotype was detected ten times or more. Antigen specificity is unknown. Trimming took 4 bases from V and 7 from J; bases not matched to a gene: 6. The CDR3 has 16 amino acids. Germline V gene data show CDR1 as LNHDA and CDR2 as SQIVND (reference sequence). Findings and limits, study-wide: The CD8+ Simpson's diversity of patients and controls was not significantly different.

Material: sorted CD4+, CD8+, or CD8+CD57+ T cells (not recorded which) from PBMCs. The J gene is TRBJ1-6, the V gene TRBV19; 11 bases match TRBD1. The receptor was isolated from a human donor in good health, serving as a control. The CDR3 reads CASSTTGQGVNSPLHF. Written as DNA, the CDR3 is TGTGCCAGTAGTACTACGGGACAGGGGGTGAATTCACCCCTCCACTTT. The whole variable domain, filled in from reference TRBV19 and TRBJ1-6, reads DGGITQSPKYLFRKEGQNVTLSCEQNLNHDAMYWYRQDPGQGLRLIYYSQIVNDFQKGDIAEGYSVSREKKESFPLTVTSAQKNPTAFYLCASSTTGQGVNSPLHFGNGTRLTVT.